The sequence of this TCR beta chain was determined in a study of early T cells in non-severe SARS-CoV-2 infection. Study-level results: Comparison of clonotypes with VDJdb favored anti-spike CD8 responses while missing private and CD4 specificities.

This clonotype is a singleton in its sample. What it binds is unknown. V gave up 5 bases and J gave up 3 bases, with 17 bases separating them. The germline gives CDR1 MNHEY, CDR2 SVGAGI. This CDR3 contains 16 residues. Attached unique molecular identifiers marked individual cDNA molecules. TCRdb recomputed calls from the 5' RACE reads with MiXCR, one row per CDR3 protein. This table has about 56,000 distinct CDR3 sequences, more than 9% appearing once. The chain couples TRBV6-5 to TRBJ2-4; D might be TRBD1 (5 bases). Sequencing input: whole blood. This sequence originates from an adult who was a healthcare worker with PCR-confirmed SARS-CoV-2 infection or an uninfected control (not recorded which). The CDR3 sequence: CASSTLSWGSKNIQYF. CDR3 bases: TGTGCCAGCAGTACACTCAGCTGGGGCAGCAAAAACATTCAGTACTTC.